A single TCR beta chain is shown here with its context. Repertoires were generated with immunoSEQ multiplex PCR, while TCRdb's copy carries only in-frame clones and drops some. Of 300,000 to 350,000 clones in the sample, around 88% were seen once. The source of the sample is a study of blood T cell repertoires in COVID-19. The CDR3 runs 13 residues. V was shortened by 0 bases and J by 4 bases, with 6 bases between the two germline ends. Germline V lookup: CDR1 MNHEY, CDR2 SMNVEV (reference sequence). This TCR derives from a woman aged 25 to 45 with COVID-19, enrolled during active disease. Material: peripheral blood. The chain has TRBV27 and TRBJ1-2, with D unclear. CDR3 amino acids: CASSLSSGYGYTF. CDR3 coding DNA: TGTGCCAGCAGTTTATCATCCGGCTATGGCTACACCTTC.